This T cell receptor (beta chain) was recovered during a study of blood T cells in healthy people across ages. Of note for this clonotype: Its antigen remains unknown.

The V and J ends lost 5 bases and 0 bases, in that order; junction bases with no gene match: 4. This CDR3 has 16 residues. Germline V CDR1 and CDR2: SEHNR, FQNEAQ (reference sequence). Findings and caveats of the study: Significant beta diversity loss was already apparent by age 40, declining roughly linearly. Samples with more naive T cells showed higher observed beta diversity.

For the second PCR, which ran for roughly 6 to 11 cycles, a sample-barcoded 5' primer and a J-beta primer mix were used. TCRdb re-analysed the 5' RACE reads in MiXCR, keeping a single row per CDR3 protein. Of 700,000 to 850,000 distinct CDR3 sequences listed, approximately 55% are singletons. Investigators took around 10 milliliters of peripheral blood from every donor. V gene TRBV7-9 combines with J gene TRBJ2-3, with 11 positions matching TRBD2. The sample taken for sequencing was blood. This receptor was identified in a man of 80 years or more in good health. The CDR3 loop is CASSDGLAGSTDTQYF. As DNA, the CDR3 is TGTGCCAGCAGCGACGGACTAGCGGGTAGCACAGATACGCAGTATTTT. The entire variable domain, with the rest obtained from reference TRBV7-9 and TRBJ2-3, is as follows: DTGVSQNPRHKITKRGQNVTFRCDPISEHNRLYWYRQTLGQGPEFLTYFQNEAQLEKSRLLSDRFSAERPKGSFSTLEIQRTEQGDSAMYLCASSDGLAGSTDTQYFGPGTRLTVL.